Listed here is a single T cell receptor (beta chain). The specificity of this receptor is unknown. The sample holds no much larger clone one base away, and base qualities are not on file. Library creation used the immunoSEQ multiplex PCR assay. Per the authors' processing: A statistical classification framework was built for diagnosing cytomegalovirus status from the catalog of TCR beta chain sequences. Not all clones reach the TCRdb copy of this immuneACCESS table, which keeps in-frame sequences only. Checked studies attribute under half of the gap to unresolved V genes and leave the rest unexplained. That table supplies the V and J calls and clone size; D and trimming were determined from the DNA. The sample table holds about 250,000 clones, of which about 90% were seen once. The ten largest clonotypes hold about 12% of the sample. These data belong to a study of cytomegalovirus exposure and HLA in healthy donors (dated by TCRdb to 2016 to 2017). Describing the broader study: According to a later analysis, one platform produced both the 100 to 150 validation repertoires and the 666 repertoires of the first cohort. A separate validation cohort of about 110 different subjects was used in addition to the roughly 640-subject first cohort. The study aimed to test whether cataloging public T cell receptors could reveal signatures of past pathogen exposure. The study combined high-throughput TCR immunosequencing, statistical association of individual TCRs with disease status, and machine learning to predict cytomegalovirus infection status. On the study overall, not on this receptor specifically: In vitro tests confirmed that a few of the cytomegalovirus-associated TCR beta chains recognize cytomegalovirus antigens. The authors suggested that the approach could potentially be generalized to other disease states and immunological phenotypes. The classifier was reported to diagnose cytomegalovirus status with high specificity and sensitivity in both the original and validation cohorts. All 120 or so repertoires were used to score co-occurrence in the validation cohort in a later analysis, because that analysis had no HLA typing for the cohort. The study gave a list of roughly 150 TCR beta chains associated with cytomegalovirus. Of the cluster scores, 85% to 95% were above 0 in a later analysis, which found that TCRs clustered in the first cohort also tended to co-occur in the approximately 130 validation repertoires. Most TCR sequences were seen in very few donors, while some public TCRs were found in many individuals.

The donors were included in the validation cohort of approximately 120 subjects, a group kept apart from the approximately 700-subject first cohort. The germline V gene provides CDR1 SGHAT and CDR2 FQNNGV. After removal of 2 bases from V and 5 bases from J, the junction retains 13 bases not matched to a gene. CDR3 length: 17 amino acids, cysteine to phenylalanine. Of all the DNA, just the CDR3 is kept, 51 bases in frame from base 1. This chain is built from TRBV11-2 and TRBJ2-7; TRBD1 lines up with 9 middle nucleotides. The sequenced material came from PBMCs. This clonotype was sampled from a man between 18 and 29 years old in good health and CMV-seropositive. The encoded CDR3 is CASSLIPSGTGRDEQYF. The nucleotide sequence reads as follows: TGTGCCAGCAGCTTAATCCCTTCCGGGACAGGGAGAGACGAGCAGTACTTC. Beyond the CDR3, the reference TRBV11-2 and TRBJ2-7 genes provide the residues; the full variable domain reads: EAGVAQSPRYKIIEKRQSVAFWCNPISGHATLYWYQQILGQGPKLLIQFQNNGVVDDSQLPKDRFSAERLKGVDSTLKIQPAKLEDSAVYLCASSLIPSGTGRDEQYFGPGTRLTVT.